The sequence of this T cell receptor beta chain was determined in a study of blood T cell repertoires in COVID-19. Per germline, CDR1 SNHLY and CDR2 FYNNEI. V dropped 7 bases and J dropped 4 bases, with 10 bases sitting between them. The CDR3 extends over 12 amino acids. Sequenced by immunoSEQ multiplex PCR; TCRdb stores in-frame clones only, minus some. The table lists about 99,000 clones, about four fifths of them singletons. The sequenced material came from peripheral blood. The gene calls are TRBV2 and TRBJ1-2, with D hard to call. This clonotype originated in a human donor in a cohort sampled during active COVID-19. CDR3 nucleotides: TGTGCCAGCAAGGCAGGAGGCTATGGCTACACCTTC. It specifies CASKAGGYGYTF.